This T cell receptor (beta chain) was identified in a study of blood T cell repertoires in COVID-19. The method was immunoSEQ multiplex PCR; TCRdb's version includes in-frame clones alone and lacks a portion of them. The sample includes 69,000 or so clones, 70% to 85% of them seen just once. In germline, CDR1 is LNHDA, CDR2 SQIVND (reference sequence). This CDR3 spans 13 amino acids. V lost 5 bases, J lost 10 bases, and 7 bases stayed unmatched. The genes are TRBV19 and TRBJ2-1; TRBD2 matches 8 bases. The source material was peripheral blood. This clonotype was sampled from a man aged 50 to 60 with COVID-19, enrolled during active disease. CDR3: CASSFHGGAEQFF. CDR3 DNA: TGTGCCAGTAGTTTTCACGGGGGGGCCGAGCAGTTCTTC.